Listed here are 6 T cell receptor beta chains from one sample, sequenced in a study of blood T cell repertoires in COVID-19. Clones were read by immunoSEQ multiplex PCR, and TCRdb kept only the in-frame ones, dropping some. The table includes fewer than 110,000 clones, roughly 87% detected once. The source material was peripheral blood. The origin of the receptors is a woman older than 75 in a cohort sampled during active COVID-19.

The V call is TRBV11-2, the J call TRBJ2-7; the D is unclear. V dropped 0 bases and J dropped 0 bases, with 6 bases sitting between them. CDR1 SGHAT and CDR2 FQNNGV come from the germline V gene. This CDR3 is built from 14 residues. DNA for the CDR3: TGTGCCAGCAGCTTAGACTTCCTCTCCTACGAGCAGTACTTC. Its translation is CASSLDFLSYEQYF.

This chain links TRBV4-2 with TRBJ1-5; D is unclear. Germline V gene data show CDR1 as LGHNA and CDR2 as YNFKEQ. This CDR3 spans 14 amino acids. V lost 0 bases and J 7 bases, leaving 10 bases between the germline ends. The CDR3 coding sequence is TGTGCCAGCAGCCAAGATCGAATTGGCCAGCCCCAGCATTTT. The encoded protein is CASSQDRIGQPQHF.

The CDR3 region is CASSLHADYGYTF. The CDR3 bases are TGTGCCAGCAGTCTCCATGCGGACTATGGCTACACCTTC. The rearrangement joins TRBV6-5 to TRBJ1-2; D is undetermined. The CDR3 is 13 residues long. The V end was cut by 5 bases, the J end by 3 bases, with 10 bases between. Per the germline V gene, CDR1 is MNHEY and CDR2 is SVGAGI.

The chain recombines TRBV6-2 or TRBV6-3 with TRBJ2-1, with TRBD1 matching over 7 bases. Germline CDR1 reads MNHEY; CDR2 reads SVGEGT. CDR3 length: 13 residues. V was clipped by 4 bases and J by 10 bases; unmatched bases: 7. For the CDR3, the DNA is TGTGCCAGCAGTTGGGACAGCCCCTTCGAGCAGTTCTTC. Translation: CASSWDSPFEQFF.

The gene calls are TRBV7-8 and TRBJ2-7, with 8 bases matching TRBD2. J gave up 4 bases and V 5 bases, and 1 base lay outside the gene matches. CDR1 and CDR2 from the germline V gene are SGHVS and FQNEAQ. The CDR3 sequence is 12 residues long. Here the CDR3 reads CASSPGGYEQYF. DNA of the CDR3: TGTGCCAGCAGCCCGGGGGGGTACGAGCAGTACTTC.

This clone was observed once. The chain uses TRBV7-9 and TRBJ1-4; D possibly corresponds to TRBD1 (5 bases). The germline CDR1 and CDR2 sequences are SEHNR and FQNEAQ (reference sequence). V was pared by 2 bases and J by 2 bases, with 9 bases between. This CDR3 contains 15 residues. In DNA, the CDR3 is TGTGCCAGCAGCTTATCTTCAGGGACTAATGAAAAACTGTTTTTT. Its translation is CASSLSSGTNEKLFF.